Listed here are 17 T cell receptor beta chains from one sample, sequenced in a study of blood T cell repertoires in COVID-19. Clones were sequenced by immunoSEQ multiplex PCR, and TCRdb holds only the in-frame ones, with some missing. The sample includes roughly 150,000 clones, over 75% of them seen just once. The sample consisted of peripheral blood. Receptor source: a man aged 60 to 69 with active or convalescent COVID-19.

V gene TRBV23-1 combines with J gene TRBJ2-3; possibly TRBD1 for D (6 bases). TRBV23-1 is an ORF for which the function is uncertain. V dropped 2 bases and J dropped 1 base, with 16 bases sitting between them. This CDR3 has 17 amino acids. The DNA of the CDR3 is TGCGCCAGCAGTCAACCTCGTACAGGGAGTGGCACAGATACGCAGTATTTT. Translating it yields CASSQPRTGSGTDTQYF.

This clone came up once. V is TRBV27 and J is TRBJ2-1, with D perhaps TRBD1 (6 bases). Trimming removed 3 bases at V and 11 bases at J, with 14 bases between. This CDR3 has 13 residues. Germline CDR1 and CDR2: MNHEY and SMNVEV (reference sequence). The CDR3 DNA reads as TGTGCCAGCAGTTTCCCGGACAGTCGTAAGCAGTTCTTC. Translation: CASSFPDSRKQFF.

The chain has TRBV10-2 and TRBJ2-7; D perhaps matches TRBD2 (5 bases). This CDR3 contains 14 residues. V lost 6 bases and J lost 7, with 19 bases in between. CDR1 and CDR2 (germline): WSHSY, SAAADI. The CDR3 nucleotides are TGCGCCAGCAGAGACTCCCCCGCTTCGGGAGAGCAGTACTTC. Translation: CASRDSPASGEQYF.

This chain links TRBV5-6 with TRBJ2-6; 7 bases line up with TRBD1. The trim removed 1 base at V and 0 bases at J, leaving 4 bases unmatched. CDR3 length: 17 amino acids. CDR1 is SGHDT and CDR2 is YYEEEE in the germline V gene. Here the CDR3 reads CASSLWTGPSGANVLTF. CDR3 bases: TGTGCCAGCAGCTTGTGGACAGGCCCCTCTGGGGCCAACGTCCTGACTTTC.

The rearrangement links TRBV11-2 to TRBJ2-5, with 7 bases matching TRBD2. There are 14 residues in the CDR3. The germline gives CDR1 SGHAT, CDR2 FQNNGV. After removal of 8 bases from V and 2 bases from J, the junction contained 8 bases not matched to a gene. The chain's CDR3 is CASGRGIRQETQYF. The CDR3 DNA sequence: TGTGCCAGCGGGAGGGGCATTCGGCAAGAGACCCAGTACTTC.

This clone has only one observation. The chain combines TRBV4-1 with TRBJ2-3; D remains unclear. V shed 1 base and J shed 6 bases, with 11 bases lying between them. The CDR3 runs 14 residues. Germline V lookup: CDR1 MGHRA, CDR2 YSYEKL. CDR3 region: CASSQGPRPDTQYF. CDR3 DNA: TGCGCCAGCAGCCAAGGCCCGCGCCCGGATACGCAGTATTTT.

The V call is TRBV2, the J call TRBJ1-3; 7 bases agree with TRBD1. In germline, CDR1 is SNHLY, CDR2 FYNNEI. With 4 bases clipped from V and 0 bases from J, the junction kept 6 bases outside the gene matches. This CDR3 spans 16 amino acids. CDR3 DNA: TGTGCCAGCAGTGGACTGGGACAGCGCTCTGGAAACACCATATATTTT. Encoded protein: CASSGLGQRSGNTIYF.

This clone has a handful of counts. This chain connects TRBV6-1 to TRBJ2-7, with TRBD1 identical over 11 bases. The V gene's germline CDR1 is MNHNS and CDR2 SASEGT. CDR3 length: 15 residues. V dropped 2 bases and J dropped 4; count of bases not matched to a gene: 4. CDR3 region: CASSEKGTGGYEQYF. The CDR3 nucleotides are TGTGCCAGCAGTGAAAAGGGGACAGGGGGTTACGAGCAGTACTTC.

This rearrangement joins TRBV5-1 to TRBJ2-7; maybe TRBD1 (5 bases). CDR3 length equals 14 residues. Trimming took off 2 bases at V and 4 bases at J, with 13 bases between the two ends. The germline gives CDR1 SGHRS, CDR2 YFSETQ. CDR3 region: CASSFGSGAYEQYF. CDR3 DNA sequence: TGCGCCAGCAGCTTTGGGTCTGGGGCATACGAGCAGTACTTC.

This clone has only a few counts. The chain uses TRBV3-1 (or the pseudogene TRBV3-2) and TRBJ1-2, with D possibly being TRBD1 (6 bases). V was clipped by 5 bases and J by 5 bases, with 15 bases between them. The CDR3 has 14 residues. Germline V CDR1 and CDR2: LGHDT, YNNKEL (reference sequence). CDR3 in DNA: TGTGCCAGCAGCAGTACAGGGCAGGGATATGGCTACACCTTC. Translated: CASSSTGQGYGYTF.

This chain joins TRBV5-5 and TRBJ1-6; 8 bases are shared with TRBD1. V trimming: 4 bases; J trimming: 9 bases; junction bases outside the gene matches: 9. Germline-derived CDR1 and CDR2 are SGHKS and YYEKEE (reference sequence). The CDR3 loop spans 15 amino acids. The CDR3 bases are TGTGCCAGCAGCCGACCTGGCAGGGGGCGTTCACCCCTCCACTTT. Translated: CASSRPGRGRSPLHF.

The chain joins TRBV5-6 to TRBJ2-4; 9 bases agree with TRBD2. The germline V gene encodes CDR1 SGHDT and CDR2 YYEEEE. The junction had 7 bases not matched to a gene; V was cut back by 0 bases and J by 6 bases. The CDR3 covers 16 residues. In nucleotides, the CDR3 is TGTGCCAGCAGCTTGGCTAGCGGGAAAAGCGGAAACATTCAGTACTTC. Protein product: CASSLASGKSGNIQYF.

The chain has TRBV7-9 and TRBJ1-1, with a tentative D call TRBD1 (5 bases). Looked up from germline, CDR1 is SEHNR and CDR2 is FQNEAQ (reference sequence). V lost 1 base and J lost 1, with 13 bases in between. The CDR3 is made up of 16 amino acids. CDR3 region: CASSLVSGHTNTEAFF. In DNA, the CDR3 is TGTGCCAGCAGCTTAGTATCAGGACATACGAACACTGAAGCTTTCTTT.

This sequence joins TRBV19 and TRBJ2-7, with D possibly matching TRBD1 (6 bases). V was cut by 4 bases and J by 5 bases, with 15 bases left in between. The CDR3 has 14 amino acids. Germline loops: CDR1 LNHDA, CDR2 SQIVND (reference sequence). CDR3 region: CASSTVTGAHEQYF. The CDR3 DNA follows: TGTGCCAGTAGTACCGTGACAGGAGCCCACGAGCAGTACTTC. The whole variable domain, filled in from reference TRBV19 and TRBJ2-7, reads DGGITQSPKYLFRKEGQNVTLSCEQNLNHDAMYWYRQDPGQGLRLIYYSQIVNDFQKGDIAEGYSVSREKKESFPLTVTSAQKNPTAFYLCASSTVTGAHEQYFGPGTRLTVT.

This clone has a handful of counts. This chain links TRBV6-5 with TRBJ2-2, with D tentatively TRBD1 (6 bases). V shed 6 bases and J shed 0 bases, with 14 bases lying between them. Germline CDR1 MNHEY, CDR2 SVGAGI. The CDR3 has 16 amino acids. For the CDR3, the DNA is TGTGCCAGCAGCTACCAGACAGGTTCGAACACCGGGGAGCTGTTTTTT. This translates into CASSYQTGSNTGELFF.

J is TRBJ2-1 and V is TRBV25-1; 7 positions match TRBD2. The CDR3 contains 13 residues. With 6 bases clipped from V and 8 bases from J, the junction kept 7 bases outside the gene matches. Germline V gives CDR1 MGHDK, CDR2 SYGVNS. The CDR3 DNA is TGTGCCAGCAGACCAGCGGGAAGTTATGAGCAGTTCTTC. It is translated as CASRPAGSYEQFF.

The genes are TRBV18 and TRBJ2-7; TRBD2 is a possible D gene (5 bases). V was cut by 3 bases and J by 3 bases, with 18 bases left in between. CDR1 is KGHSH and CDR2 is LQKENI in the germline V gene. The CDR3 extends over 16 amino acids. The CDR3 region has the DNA TGTGCCAGCTCACCGACCCTCGGGCTAGCCAACTACGAGCAGTACTTC. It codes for CASSPTLGLANYEQYF.